This T cell receptor (beta chain) was sequenced for a study of T cell responses to AZD1222 COVID-19 vaccine. Study-level findings and limits: Spike-specific TCR depth and breadth grew after two AZD1222 doses.

The table came from immunoSEQ multiplex PCR; TCRdb's copy has only in-frame clones and leaves some out. The sample carries tens of thousands of clones, 75% to 90% recorded once. Worth noting for this clone: Its antigen remains unknown.

The sample was peripheral blood, taken on day 0 of AZD1222 vaccination. This sequence originates from an adult in good health.

CDR3 sequence reads: CASSWTSDSNQPQHF. CDR3 DNA sequence: TGTGCCAGCAGTTGGACATCCGATAGCAATCAGCCCCAGCATTTT. The J gene is TRBJ1-5, the V gene TRBV6-2 or TRBV6-3; tentatively, D is TRBD1 (5 bases). The V end was cut by 4 bases, the J end by 0 bases, with 10 bases between. Looked up from germline, CDR1 is MNHEY and CDR2 is SVGEGT. The CDR3 runs 15 residues.